A selection of T cell receptor beta chains follows, all from one sample in a study of CD8 T cells in Susac syndrome. TCRdb fed the immunoSEQ multiplex PCR reads into MiXCR, producing one record per CDR3 protein. The sample carries around 230,000 distinct CDR3 sequences, 90% to 97% recorded once. What was sequenced was CD4+ T cells from PBMCs. All receptors come from a human donor with Susac syndrome. CDR3s include the opening cysteine and the closing phenylalanine or tryptophan. A D gene is named only where the DNA matches it firmly. Only some rows state a clone size, as once, few, many or a class for expanded clones.

v_call	clone_size	j_call	d_call	cdr3_aa	cdr3_nt
TRBV5-1	NA	TRBJ1-1	NA	CASQTAIRTEAFF	TGCGCCAGCCAGACAGCCATTCGGACTGAAGCTTTCTTT
TRBV30	NA	TRBJ1-1	NA	CAWSRKGSYMNTEAFF	TGTGCCTGGAGTAGGAAAGGATCTTACATGAACACTGAAGCTTTCTTT
TRBV5-8	NA	TRBJ2-4	NA	CASSHEGRNIQYF	TGTGCCAGCAGCCACGAGGGGAGAAACATTCAGTACTTC
TRBV7-3	NA	TRBJ2-1	TRBD2	CASSLNPGGSYNEQFF	TGTGCCAGCAGCTTAAATCCGGGAGGCTCCTACAATGAGCAGTTCTTC
TRBV29-1	NA	TRBJ1-1	NA	CSGLRDLNTEAFF	TGCAGCGGTCTCCGGGACCTGAACACTGAAGCTTTCTTT
TRBV18	NA	TRBJ2-3	NA	CASSPNGGTDTQYF	TGTGCCAGCTCACCAAACGGGGGCACAGATACGCAGTATTTT
TRBV25-1	NA	TRBJ2-3	NA	CASSEPQGPDTQYF	TGTGCCAGCAGTGAGCCCCAGGGACCAGATACGCAGTATTTT
TRBV29-1	NA	TRBJ1-1	TRBD1	CSVGDRGPGTEAFF	TGCAGCGTTGGGGACAGGGGGCCGGGCACTGAAGCTTTCTTT
TRBV28	NA	TRBJ2-7	TRBD2	CASIKGLAGEQYF	TGTGCCAGCATCAAGGGACTAGCTGGCGAGCAGTACTTC
TRBV3-1	NA	TRBJ2-1	NA	CASSHTERGLAFF	TGTGCCAGCAGCCATACCGAGCGCGGTCTGGCGTTCTTC
TRBV30	NA	TRBJ1-5	NA	CAWSSRAHQPQHF	TGTGCCTGGAGTTCGAGGGCCCATCAGCCCCAGCATTTT
TRBV7-9	NA	TRBJ1-4	TRBD1	CASSLDRVSDEKLFF	TGTGCCAGCAGCCTGGACAGGGTGAGCGACGAAAAACTGTTTTTT
TRBV12-5	NA	TRBJ2-6	NA	CASRGGTGANVLTF	TGTGCTAGTAGAGGGGGGACTGGGGCCAACGTCCTGACTTTC
TRBV4-1	NA	TRBJ2-3	NA	CASGSQVGPDTQYF	TGCGCCAGCGGCTCCCAGGTCGGTCCTGATACGCAGTATTTT
TRBV5-4	NA	TRBJ2-6	NA	CASSPVTSGANVLTF	TGTGCCAGCAGCCCCGTTACCTCTGGGGCCAACGTCCTGACTTTC
TRBV4-1	NA	TRBJ1-2	NA	CASSQIRLDQGRYTF	TGCGCCAGCAGCCAAATCCGTCTTGATCAGGGGCGCTACACCTTC
TRBV28	NA	TRBJ2-1	NA	CASTPTGYEQFF	TGTGCCAGCACACCGACCGGTTATGAGCAGTTCTTC
TRBV23-1	NA	TRBJ2-5	NA	CASSHSGALETQYF	TGCGCCAGCAGTCATTCGGGGGCGCTTGAGACCCAGTACTTC
TRBV20-1	NA	TRBJ2-1	NA	CSAAQPTVGDNEQFF	TGCAGTGCTGCACAACCCACTGTCGGGGACAATGAGCAGTTCTTC
TRBV12-3/TRBV12-4	NA	TRBJ1-1	NA	CASSSRAGSGLNTEAFF	TGTGCCAGCAGTTCTAGGGCAGGGAGCGGTTTGAACACTGAAGCTTTCTTT
TRBV4-1	NA	TRBJ2-7	TRBD2	CASSQLRLAGVSYEQYF	TGCGCCAGCAGCCAACTCCGTCTAGCGGGAGTATCCTACGAGCAGTACTTC
TRBV3-1	NA	TRBJ2-5	TRBD2	CASSPGTSAQETQYF	TGTGCCAGCAGCCCCGGGACTAGCGCCCAAGAGACCCAGTACTTC
TRBV20-1	NA	TRBJ2-5	NA	CSARLPNQETQYF	TGCAGTGCTAGACTGCCTAATCAAGAGACCCAGTACTTC
TRBV20-1	NA	TRBJ2-4	NA	CSAAMLAKNIQYF	TGCAGTGCCGCGATGCTAGCCAAAAACATTCAGTACTTC
TRBV11-2	NA	TRBJ2-5	TRBD2	CASSSMPGLGQETQYF	TGTGCCAGCAGCTCTATGCCGGGACTAGGACAAGAGACCCAGTACTTC
TRBV6-5	NA	TRBJ2-5	NA	CASSRAVARETQYF	TGTGCCAGCAGCCGCGCGGTAGCTAGGGAGACCCAGTACTTC
TRBV5-4	NA	TRBJ1-2	NA	CASSSEPRINYGYTF	TGTGCCAGCAGCTCCGAACCGAGGATAAACTATGGCTACACCTTC
TRBV30	NA	TRBJ2-5	TRBD2	CACSRGRETQYF	TGTGCCTGTTCGCGCGGGAGAGAGACCCAGTACTTC
TRBV9	NA	TRBJ2-3	TRBD1	CASSVGQGVTDTQYF	TGTGCCAGCAGCGTAGGACAGGGGGTGACAGATACGCAGTATTTT
TRBV6-6	NA	TRBJ2-7	TRBD2	CASASGYEQYF	TGTGCCAGCGCTAGCGGCTACGAGCAGTACTTC
TRBV2	NA	TRBJ2-2	NA	CASTRGTWNTGELFF	TGTGCCAGCACCAGAGGGACATGGAACACCGGGGAGCTGTTTTTT
TRBV3-1	NA	TRBJ1-4	TRBD1	CASSQGGQEYEKLFF	TGTGCCAGCAGCCAAGGGGGACAGGAATATGAAAAACTGTTTTTT
TRBV28	NA	TRBJ2-7	TRBD1	CASSLAGTGPYEQYF	TGTGCCAGCAGTTTAGCCGGGACAGGGCCGTACGAGCAGTACTTC
TRBV25-1	NA	TRBJ2-3	TRBD2	CASTRAGVTSDTQYF	TGTGCCAGCACAAGAGCGGGAGTGACGTCGGATACGCAGTATTTT
TRBV28	NA	TRBJ1-1	TRBD1	CASRGQGAVTEAFF	TGTGCCAGCAGGGGACAGGGGGCGGTCACTGAAGCTTTCTTT
TRBV29-1	NA	TRBJ1-1	TRBD1	CSVERDRGTEAFF	TGCAGCGTTGAACGGGACAGGGGCACTGAAGCTTTCTTT
TRBV5-8	NA	TRBJ1-2	NA	CASSLVVKGYGYTF	TGTGCCAGCAGCTTGGTGGTTAAGGGCTATGGCTACACCTTC
TRBV28	NA	TRBJ1-2	NA	CASSVAVAEDYGYTF	TGTGCCAGCAGTGTAGCGGTGGCCGAGGACTATGGCTACACCTTC
TRBV9	once	TRBJ1-1	NA	CASSVAPGAHTEAFF	TGTGCCAGCAGCGTAGCCCCAGGGGCGCACACTGAAGCTTTCTTT
TRBV4-1	once	TRBJ2-5	NA	CASSQVGTNQETQYF	TGCGCCAGCAGCCAAGTCGGGACCAATCAAGAGACCCAGTACTTC
TRBV12-3/TRBV12-4	NA	TRBJ1-2	NA	CASSFSSGGYTF	TGTGCCAGCAGTTTTTCCTCTGGGGGCTACACCTTC
TRBV6-5	NA	TRBJ2-7	TRBD2	CASSSKQGTSGTPQRNF	TGTGCCAGCAGTTCGAAACAGGGGACTAGCGGCACCCCCCAAAGGAACTTC
TRBV29-1	NA	TRBJ1-1	NA	CSVAGISRTEAFF	TGCAGCGTCGCGGGCATCTCGAGGACTGAAGCTTTCTTT